This TCR beta chain was found in a study of T cells after yellow fever vaccination (dated by TCRdb to between 2018 and 2021). With regard to the full study: Libraries from fractions with low cell numbers were prepared with the SMART-Seq v4 Ultra Low Input RNA kit. To track T-cell clones before and after primary and booster YFV17D yellow fever vaccination, bulk TCR alpha and beta repertoires were sequenced longitudinally. Two healthy male donors made up the cohort, one aged 18 to 29 years and the other aged 30 to 40 years. Blood samples were taken at several timepoints before and after primary and secondary immunization, and bulk PBMC replicates and cell subsets were isolated.

TCR cDNA was made using 5'RACE template switching, a step that added a universal primer site and unique molecular identifiers. Priming of cDNA synthesis was performed from both the TCR alpha and TCR beta constant segments. Library amplification involved two PCR steps, and the second step added sample barcodes and sequencing adapters. Sequencing of libraries was performed on Illumina HiSeq 2500 (2x100 bp) or NovaSeq (2x150 bp). Per the original workflow: MIGEC was used to demultiplex reads and collapse the reads into UMI consensus sequences, and MiXCR was used for V(D)J alignment. Clonotypes responding to the vaccine were identified with edgeR on replicate PBMC samples, with the criteria of FDR below 0.01 and a log2 fold change above 5 up to day 15. Each bulk clonotype was labeled CD4 or CD8 based on which sequenced repertoire, CD4 or CD8, contained the clonotype at higher abundance. TCRdb applied fastp at Q25 and MiXCR to the public reads, then kept only in-frame beta chains. Every CDR3 protein is listed once, alongside the most common genes and DNA of its rows. The V and J calls and clone size are TCRdb's, not the authors'. The sample data list 550,000 to 750,000 distinct CDR3 sequences, and roughly 13% of these were observed just once. Together, the top ten hold roughly an eighth of the sample.

The treatment or condition label corresponds to: live attenuated yellow fever vaccine strain. At each blood-draw timepoint, two biological replicates of bulk PBMCs were obtained. A standard Ficoll-Paque protocol was used to isolate PBMCs from peripheral blood. RNA was extracted with TriZol from bulk PBMCs, CD4 and CD8 fractions, and dextramer-positive and dextramer-negative fractions. This clonotype was detected many times. Its cognate antigen has yet to be identified. Per-base qualities were not stored, and no clone one base away is much larger. CDR1 and CDR2 are drawn from the germline V gene: KGHSH, LQKENI. Including the terminal cysteine and phenylalanine, the CDR3 comprises 12 residues. Only the CDR3 DNA stays, 36 bases, in frame from base 1. Between the V and J ends, shortened by 1 base and 3 bases respectively, the junction contains 1 base. Results and caveats for the whole study, not just this receptor: After the booster, most of the clones that had expanded following primary vaccination were detected again (approximately 96% of CD4 and 88% of CD8), which suggests that memory was broadly maintained. Because the study included only two donors, the extent to which the findings can be generalized is limited. Computational filtering was required because FACS-sorted repertoires could contain abundant contaminating clonotypes from the bulk population. A small fraction of clonotypes showed up in both the CD4 and CD8 compartments, probably as a result of convergent recombination. Compared with the primary T-cell response, the secondary T-cell response was faster but weaker, reaching its peak on day 5 rather than on day 15.

The sample was PBMCs, taken on the day of the yellow fever booster vaccination. This receptor was identified in a man aged 30 to 45 who received the YFV17D yellow fever vaccine. The chain employs TRBV18 and TRBJ2-1; no confident D gene assignment can be made. DNA sequence: TGTGCCAGCTCACCACGCTACAATGAGCAGTTCTTC. Its product reads: CASSPRYNEQFF. The CDR3 plus the reference TRBV18 and TRBJ2-1 genes for the other parts give the full variable domain: NAGVMQNPRHLVRRRGQEARLRCSPMKGHSHVYWYRQLPEEGLKFMVYLQKENIIDESGMPKERFSAEFPKEGPSILRIQQVVRGDSAAYFCASSPRYNEQFFGPGTRLTVL.